This is a list of T cell receptor beta chains from one sample in a study of tumor-infiltrating lymphocytes in primary liver carcinoma. TCRdb recomputed calls from the multiplex PCR reads with MiXCR, one row per CDR3 protein. The table has 300,000 to 350,000 distinct CDR3 sequences, approximately 64% seen once; the top ten hold about 6.1%. Sequencing was performed on peripheral blood. The receptors stem from a man aged 40-50 years with primary liver carcinoma and hepatitis B virus infection. Both conserved end residues are part of each CDR3.

V,J,length,CDR3
TRBV28,TRBJ2-7,15,CASSFAQWSSYEQYF
TRBV11-1,TRBJ1-1,14,CDNSFGGTNTEAFF
TRBV28,TRBJ1-1,10,CASKDTEAFF
TRBV11-2,TRBJ2-7,15,CVSSLGTGGFYEEYF
TRBV6-5,TRBJ1-2,14,CANTDRGANYDYTF
TRBV11-2,TRBJ2-1,12,CASSLDRGEQSF
TRBV11-3,TRBJ2-2,15,CASSLGTRRTGELFF
TRBV11-1,TRBJ2-3,15,CANSLKREGLSTQYF
TRBV11-2,TRBJ2-5,15,CASRQALAGGETQYF
TRBV14,TRBJ1-2,16,CASSQDPRAQAYDYTF
TRBV10-2,TRBJ2-7,14,CASSGTGVFYEQYF
TRBV9,TRBJ2-5,13,CASSVAGQETQYF
TRBV6-2/TRBV6-3,TRBJ1-1,14,CASSPRGMNTEAFF
TRBV5-6,TRBJ1-5,15,CASSGRGTSFQPQHF
TRBV10-3,TRBJ2-1,13,CAISESTYNEQFF
TRBV11-2,TRBJ1-1,14,CASSFTGTRTEAFF
TRBV11-2,TRBJ2-1,14,CASTGTGGYNEQFF
TRBV4-2,TRBJ2-1,18,CDSSQETLSAGGNNEQFF
TRBV9,TRBJ2-5,16,CASSVKGGRGEEAQYF
TRBV18,TRBJ1-5,15,CASSPGPQGNQPQHF
TRBV25-1,TRBJ2-5,14,CASSEYKGRETQYF
TRBV12-3/TRBV12-4,TRBJ1-2,16,CASLGGDHHLGYGYTF
TRBV4-1,TRBJ2-1,23,CASSLLRFGDRGFVLSSYNEQFF